This TCR beta chain was sequenced in a study of T cells after yellow fever vaccination. For the study at large: Preparation used SMART-Seq v4 Ultra Low Input for the low-cell-number fractions. Findings and limits, study-wide: Subsequent to the booster, the majority of primary-vaccination clones reappeared (around 95% CD4, about 90% CD8).

The germline V and J ends were trimmed by 3 bases and 2 bases, with 15 bases remaining between them. Germline loops: CDR1 LGHNA, CDR2 YSLEER. The CDR3 totals 16 residues. From the 5' RACE reads, TCRdb called clonotypes with MiXCR, one entry per CDR3 protein. The table lists over 250,000 distinct CDR3 sequences, approximately 4% of them singletons. This clonotype has ten or more counts. The antigen is not known. The sample was PBMCs, taken 5 days after the yellow fever booster vaccination. The source of this sequence is a man aged 18 to 29 who received the YFV17D yellow fever vaccine. The J gene is TRBJ2-3, the V gene TRBV4-3, with D perhaps assigned TRBD1 or TRBD2 (6 bases each). CDR3 nucleotide sequence: TGCGCCAGCAGCCACGGGGGCGCCACAAACACAGATACGCAGTATTTT. It yields the protein CASSHGGATNTDTQYF.